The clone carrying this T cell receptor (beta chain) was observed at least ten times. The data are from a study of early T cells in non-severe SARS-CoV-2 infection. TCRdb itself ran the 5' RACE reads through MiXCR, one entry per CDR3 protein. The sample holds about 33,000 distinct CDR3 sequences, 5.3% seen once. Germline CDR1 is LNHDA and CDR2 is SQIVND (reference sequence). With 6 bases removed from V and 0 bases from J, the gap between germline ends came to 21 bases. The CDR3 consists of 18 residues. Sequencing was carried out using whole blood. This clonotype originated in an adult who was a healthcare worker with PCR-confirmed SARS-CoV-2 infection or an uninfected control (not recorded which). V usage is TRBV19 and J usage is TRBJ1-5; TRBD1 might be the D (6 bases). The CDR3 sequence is CASSLAGDHYFSNQPQHF. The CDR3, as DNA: TGTGCCAGTAGCCTGGCAGGGGACCACTATTTTAGCAATCAGCCCCAGCATTTT.